Listed here are 24 T cell receptor beta chains from one sample, sequenced in a study of blood T cell repertoires in COVID-19 (dated by TCRdb to about 2020). Receptor libraries were prepared by the immunoSEQ multiplex PCR assay. The table comes from immuneACCESS by way of TCRdb, which keeps in-frame sequences with V and J called. Part of the clones is missing from these tables; in studies checked, under half for an unresolved V gene and the rest for unknown reasons. The sample table holds about 56,000 clones, of which nearly 90% were seen once. Of the sample, approximately 45% is held by the ten largest clones. Specimen: peripheral blood. The origin of the receptors is a woman in her sixties or seventies with COVID-19, enrolled during active disease.

The chain employs TRBV20-1 and TRBJ2-7; tentatively, D is TRBD1 (5 bases). CDR3 length: 11 residues. Per the germline V gene, CDR1 is DFQATT and CDR2 is SNEGSKA (reference sequence). Trimming took off 8 bases at V and 7 bases at J, with 15 bases between the two ends. CDR3 nucleotide sequence: TGCAGTCTCGAAGGGGCTCGGGAGCAGTACTTC. This codes for CSLEGAREQYF.

The V gene is TRBV5-1, the J gene TRBJ2-3, with a tentative D call TRBD1 (5 bases). With 6 bases removed from V and 7 bases from J, the gap between germline ends came to 24 bases. Germline assignment: CDR1 SGHRS and CDR2 YFSETQ. CDR3 length equals 16 residues. CDR3 DNA: TGCGCCAGCACCACAGGCGGAGACTGGAGCGTATATACGCAGTATTTT. It encodes CASTTGGDWSVYTQYF.

The chain recombines TRBV30 with TRBJ2-1, with 7 bases that match TRBD1. Germline V gene data show CDR1 as GTSNPN and CDR2 as SVGIG (reference sequence). Trimming cost V 1 base and J 2 bases; bases outside gene matches: 8. This CDR3 comprises 16 residues. CDR3 in amino acids: CAWSATDRVTYNEQFF. In DNA form, the CDR3 reads TGTGCCTGGAGTGCCACCGACAGGGTGACCTACAATGAGCAGTTCTTC.

Here the CDR3 reads CASSYGLAGSYEQYF. In nucleotides, the CDR3 is TGTGCCAGCAGTTACGGACTAGCGGGATCCTACGAGCAGTACTTC. The chain is built from TRBV6-2 or TRBV6-3 and TRBJ2-7; 12 bases match TRBD2. Germline CDR1 reads MNHEY; CDR2 reads SVGEGT. CDR3 size: 15 residues. V was clipped by 2 bases and J by 1 base; unmatched bases: 0.

This clone was picked up a small number of times. The V call is TRBV6-2 or TRBV6-3, the J call TRBJ2-3; no clear D. Germline values: CDR1 MNHEY, CDR2 SVGEGT. This CDR3 is 15 amino acids long. Trimming cost V 0 bases and J 4 bases, with 11 bases left between them. The CDR3 sequence is CASSYSYQFSDTQYF. CDR3 bases: TGTGCCAGCAGTTACTCGTACCAGTTTTCAGATACGCAGTATTTT.

This clone was detected once. The chain has TRBV2 and TRBJ1-5; D is possibly TRBD1 (5 bases). Germline CDR1 reads SNHLY; CDR2 reads FYNNEI. The V end was cut by 5 bases, the J end by 3 bases, with 11 bases between. The CDR3 is 14 amino acids. CDR3 in DNA: TGTGCCAGCAGTATTGACAGTTACAATCAGCCCCAGCATTTT. This sequence encodes CASSIDSYNQPQHF.

The chain employs TRBV7-2 and TRBJ1-2; D is unresolved. Germline-derived CDR1 and CDR2 are SGHTA and FQGNSA. The CDR3 is 13 amino acids. V lost 5 bases and J 8 bases, leaving 15 bases between the germline ends. The chain's CDR3 is CASSPGPGWGYTF. CDR3 sequence (DNA): TGTGCCAGCAGCCCCGGCCCGGGTTGGGGCTACACCTTC.

The chain combines TRBV11-3 with TRBJ1-4, with a possible D match to TRBD1 (6 bases). The CDR3 is 16 residues long. V gave up 1 base and J gave up 8 bases, with 17 bases separating them. Germline V lookup: CDR1 SGHNT, CDR2 YENEEA. The DNA of the CDR3 is TGTGCCAGCAGCTTAGGGGGTGCAGGGGCTCGGGAAAAACTGTTTTTT. Translated: CASSLGGAGAREKLFF. Supplemented by reference TRBV11-3 and TRBJ1-4, the full variable domain reads EAGVVQSPRYKIIEKKQPVAFWCNPISGHNTLYWYLQNLGQGPELLIRYENEEAVDDSQLPKDRFSAERLKGVDSTLKIQPAELGDSAVYLCASSLGGAGAREKLFFGSGTQLSVL.

The rearrangement joins TRBV28 to TRBJ2-7, with 8 nucleotides matching TRBD2. Germline values: CDR1 MDHEN, CDR2 SYDVKM. J lost 0 bases, V lost 2 bases, and 0 bases had no gene match. The CDR3 sequence is 14 residues long. The CDR3 sequence: CASSLSGSSYEQYF. CDR3 sequence (DNA): TGTGCCAGCAGTTTAAGCGGGAGCTCCTACGAGCAGTACTTC.

V usage is TRBV7-9 and J usage is TRBJ2-7, with a possible D match to TRBD2 (6 bases). The CDR3 runs to 14 residues. CDR1 SEHNR and CDR2 FQNEAQ come from the germline V gene (reference sequence). V lost 6 bases, J lost 4 bases, and 16 bases lay in between. The CDR3 sequence: CASSPGTGVYEQYF. The CDR3 nucleotides are TGTGCCAGCAGTCCCGGGACGGGGGTTTACGAGCAGTACTTC.

The J gene is TRBJ1-5, the V gene TRBV24-1; D possibly corresponds to TRBD1 (6 bases). The CDR3 spans 14 residues. Germline V CDR1 and CDR2: KGHDR, SFDVKD. Trimming shortened V by 0 bases and J by 5 bases, and 7 bases separated the two germline ends. The CDR3 loop is CATSDLAGDQPQHF. CDR3 nucleotide sequence: TGTGCCACCAGTGATTTGGCAGGGGATCAGCCCCAGCATTTT.

This sequence joins TRBV5-1 and TRBJ1-1; TRBD1 aligns across 7 bases. Per the germline V gene, CDR1 is SGHRS and CDR2 is YFSETQ. After removal of 4 bases from V and 2 bases from J, the junction contained 5 bases not matched to a gene. The CDR3 is 14 amino acids. CDR3 in amino acids: CASSPGGPNTEAFF. The CDR3 DNA follows: TGCGCCAGCAGCCCAGGGGGACCCAACACTGAAGCTTTCTTT.

Comment on this clone: The germline gene is not matched at one end of the junction; a read error may be the cause. The V call is TRBV6-6, the J call TRBJ1-1, with D possibly matching TRBD1 (5 bases). From germline, CDR1 is MNHNY and CDR2 SVGAGI (reference sequence). The CDR3 sequence is 13 residues long. The CDR3 region is CASTRVVKTEAFF. The CDR3 DNA reads TGTGCCAGCACCAGGGTTGTGAAAACTGAAGCTTTCTTT.

This chain links TRBV9 with TRBJ1-4; D gene uncertain. The CDR3 is made up of 14 amino acids. Germline values: CDR1 SGDLS, CDR2 YYNGEE. The V end lost 3 bases, the J end lost 0 bases, and 6 bases lay between the germline ends. DNA for the CDR3: TGTGCCAGCAGCGGAGGGACAACTAATGAAAAACTGTTTTTT. Translation gives CASSGGTTNEKLFF. Combining the CDR3 with reference TRBV9 and TRBJ1-4 gives the whole variable domain DSGVTQTPKHLITATGQRVTLRCSPRSGDLSVYWYQQSLDQGLQFLIQYYNGEERAKGNILERFSAQQFPDLHSELNLSSLELGDSALYFCASSGGTTNEKLFFGSGTQLSVL.

The V gene is TRBV6-5, the J gene TRBJ1-1; tentatively, D is TRBD1 (6 bases). Trimming stripped 6 bases from V and 1 base from J, with 15 bases between. Germline CDR1 MNHEY, CDR2 SVGAGI. This CDR3 contains 15 residues. The CDR3: CASSPQDRPNTEAFF. CDR3 DNA: TGTGCCAGCAGCCCGCAGGACAGACCGAACACTGAAGCTTTCTTT.

The CDR3 nucleotides read TGTGCCAGCAGCGTAGAAGGTGGGGAGAATCAGCCCCAGCATTTT. This sequence encodes CASSVEGGENQPQHF. The chain joins TRBV9 to TRBJ1-5; D gene ambiguous. The CDR3 sequence is 15 residues long. V was trimmed by 0 bases and J by 4 bases, leaving 11 bases between them. Germline CDR1 is SGDLS and CDR2 is YYNGEE.

The chain joins TRBV10-2 to TRBJ2-5; TRBD1 aligns across 11 bases. J lost 6 bases, V lost 6 bases, and 3 bases had no gene match. The germline gives CDR1 WSHSY, CDR2 SAAADI. This CDR3 contains 13 residues. The CDR3 spells CASRGTGGKTQYF. The DNA for the CDR3 is TGCGCCAGCAGGGGGACAGGGGGGAAGACCCAGTACTTC.

This chain links TRBV19 with TRBJ2-6, with 9 bases matching TRBD1. The CDR3 is 15 amino acids. V shed 11 bases, J shed 2 bases, and the junction held 7 bases outside the gene matches. From germline, CDR1 is LNHDA and CDR2 SQIVND (reference sequence). For the CDR3, the DNA is TGTGCCGCCGGGACAGGGAGAACTGGGGCCAACGTCCTGACTTTC. This translates into CAAGTGRTGANVLTF.

This clone came up once. This rearrangement joins TRBV7-9 to TRBJ1-1; weak D call: TRBD1 (6 bases). CDR3 length equals 14 residues. CDR1 SEHNR and CDR2 FQNEAQ come from the germline V gene (reference sequence). Between the trimmed V and J ends, which lost 1 base and 7 bases, there was a span of 13 bases. CDR3 in amino acids: CASSLVGEGGEAFF. In DNA form, the CDR3 reads TGTGCCAGCAGCTTAGTGGGTGAAGGGGGTGAAGCTTTCTTT.

The chain is built from TRBV7-9 and TRBJ2-1; possibly TRBD1 for D (5 bases). V was cut by 1 base and J by 8 bases, with 18 bases left in between. The germline CDR1 and CDR2 sequences are SEHNR and FQNEAQ (reference sequence). The CDR3 consists of 16 residues. This CDR3 is CASSLEGFLPSDEQFF. CDR3 DNA: TGTGCCAGCAGCTTAGAGGGGTTTTTACCCTCCGATGAGCAGTTCTTC.

The chain is built from TRBV6-5 and TRBJ2-3; 9 bases agree with TRBD2. Germline V gives CDR1 MNHEY, CDR2 SVGAGI. This CDR3 is built from 16 residues. V dropped 0 bases and J dropped 8; count of bases not matched to a gene: 9. The CDR3 region has the DNA TGTGCCAGCAGTTACTCGGCTAGCGGGGTTCGAGGTACGCAGTATTTT. Its translation: CASSYSASGVRGTQYF.

The rearrangement links TRBV27 to TRBJ2-7; TRBD1 agrees at 12 bases. Unmatched junction bases numbered 9, after V lost 5 bases and J lost 10 bases. The CDR3 length is 14 residues. From germline, CDR1 is MNHEY and CDR2 SMNVEV (reference sequence). The CDR3 region has the DNA TGTGCCAGCAGTCCCGGGACAGGGGGCATCGATCAGTACTTC. Its translation is CASSPGTGGIDQYF.

V usage is TRBV7-6 and J usage is TRBJ1-2, with 7 bases aligning to TRBD1. Per germline, CDR1 SGHVS and CDR2 FNYEAQ. Trimming removed 5 bases from V and 0 bases from J; junction bases left unmatched: 6. This CDR3 has 15 amino acids. CDR3 residues: CASSPYRGPNYGYTF. The CDR3, as DNA: TGTGCCAGCAGCCCCTACAGGGGCCCTAACTATGGCTACACCTTC.

The chain recombines TRBV7-7 with TRBJ1-1; perhaps TRBD1 as D (6 bases). The CDR3 extends over 15 amino acids. Germline V gives CDR1 SSHAT, CDR2 FNYEAQ (reference sequence). Trimming took off 1 base at V and 5 bases at J, with 14 bases between the two ends. CDR3 sequence reads: CASSLEYAGDTEAFF. DNA for the CDR3: TGTGCCAGCAGCTTAGAGTACGCAGGGGATACTGAAGCTTTCTTT.